A selection of T cell receptor beta chains follows, all from one sample in a study of T cell repertoires in cytomegalovirus infection. MiXCR, run by TCRdb on the reads, gives a single entry per CDR3 protein. The sample consists of around 280,000 distinct CDR3 sequences, roughly an eighth of them appearing once. The sample consisted of PBMCs. These receptors were taken from a human donor in good health (CMV status not recorded). Some clones in this sample may be carry-over from other donors' samples. Each CDR3 is given with its conserved first and last residue. The order of the fields is J gene, V gene, clone size, D gene, CDR3 DNA, CDR3 protein. A D gene is named only where the DNA matches it firmly. Clone size is stated in some rows and not others, as once, few, many or a class when expanded.

J: TRBJ1-2
V: TRBV2
size: few
D: -
DNA: TGTGCCAGCAGTGATAGTCCCGAGACGCGGCTACGGGTGGATGGCTACACCTTC
CDR3: CASSDSPETRLRVDGYTF

J: TRBJ2-5
V: TRBV7-2
size: many
D: -
DNA: TGTGCCAGCAGCTTGGGGTCCGGGGGTCGGGGTCGTGAGACCCAGTACTTC
CDR3: CASSLGSGGRGRETQYF

J: TRBJ2-1
V: TRBV7-2
size: many
D: -
DNA: TGTGCCAGCAGCTTGGATCCAGGCACGAATGAGCAGTTCTTC
CDR3: CASSLDPGTNEQFF

J: TRBJ2-1
V: TRBV18
size: few
D: -
DNA: TGTGCCAGCTCACCATATGCTCAGGTGATCTTTCGGAATGAGCAGTTCTTC
CDR3: CASSPYAQVIFRNEQFF

J: TRBJ2-1
V: TRBV28
size: many
D: TRBD1
DNA: TGTGCCAGCAGCACCCTCGGGACAGGGGGACTCTACAATGAGCAGTTCTTC
CDR3: CASSTLGTGGLYNEQFF

J: TRBJ2-5
V: TRBV7-2
size: -
D: TRBD2
DNA: TGTGCCAGCAGCTCCCGCGGGGGGCAAGCGACCCAGTACTTC
CDR3: CASSSRGGQATQYF

J: TRBJ1-2
V: TRBV4-1
size: -
D: -
DNA: TGCGCCAGCAGCCTCATAGCGTGGCAGGGGTTTGGTGGCTACACCTTC
CDR3: CASSLIAWQGFGGYTF

J: TRBJ2-3
V: TRBV4-2
size: -
D: TRBD2
DNA: TGTGCCAGCAGCCAAGAGGCTAGCGGGGGAGTAGATACGCAGTATTTT
CDR3: CASSQEASGGVDTQYF

J: TRBJ1-6
V: TRBV18
size: -
D: -
DNA: TGTGCCAGCTCACCGGCTGAAAAATCACCCCTCCACTTT
CDR3: CASSPAEKSPLHF

J: TRBJ2-7
V: TRBV6-1
size: few
D: -
DNA: TGTGCCAGCAGCCCCGGGAGAGGGGGATTCTACGAGCAGTACTTC
CDR3: CASSPGRGGFYEQYF

J: TRBJ1-6
V: TRBV27
size: few
D: -
DNA: TGTGCCAGCAGTTTGGCAGGGAGCTCCTATAATTCACCCCTCCACTTT
CDR3: CASSLAGSSYNSPLHF

J: TRBJ2-5
V: TRBV20-1
size: -
D: TRBD2
DNA: TGCAGTGCTGATCTAGCGGGAGGGTCTGAGACCCAGTACTTC
CDR3: CSADLAGGSETQYF

J: TRBJ1-1
V: TRBV12-3/TRBV12-4
size: few
D: -
DNA: TGTGCCAGCAGTTACGAATCTCCAGGGAACACTGAAGCTTTCTTT
CDR3: CASSYESPGNTEAFF

J: TRBJ2-1
V: TRBV10-3
size: few
D: TRBD2
DNA: TGTGCCATCAGTGACTCTGGGACTAGCGGGACTGCCAATGAGCAGTTCTTC
CDR3: CAISDSGTSGTANEQFF

J: TRBJ1-5
V: TRBV3-1
size: few
D: -
DNA: TGTGCCAGCAGCCAAGATCCCTACATACAGCCCCAGCATTTT
CDR3: CASSQDPYIQPQHF

J: TRBJ2-1
V: TRBV5-1
size: -
D: TRBD2
DNA: TGCGCCAGCAGCCCGGGGGGTCCCTACAATGAGCAGTTCTTC
CDR3: CASSPGGPYNEQFF

J: TRBJ1-1
V: TRBV19
size: -
D: -
DNA: TGTGCCAGTAGTCCCAGGGTGCTGGCTCTGAACACTGAAGCTTTCTTT
CDR3: CASSPRVLALNTEAFF

J: TRBJ1-5
V: TRBV29-1
size: -
D: -
DNA: TGCAGCGTTGACTCGCAGCGGGGCAATCAGCCCCAGCATTTT
CDR3: CSVDSQRGNQPQHF

J: TRBJ1-2
V: TRBV7-6
size: -
D: -
DNA: TGTGCCAGCAGCCAACTCACGGGGGCGTCGGCCTATGGCTTCACCTTC
CDR3: CASSQLTGASAYGFTF

J: TRBJ2-2
V: TRBV7-9
size: many
D: -
DNA: TGTGCCAGCAGTCTCGTAACGGAGACCGGGGAGCTGTTTTTT
CDR3: CASSLVTETGELFF

J: TRBJ2-5
V: TRBV28
size: few
D: -
DNA: TGTGCCAGCAGTTTCGGCAGGGCGACTAACCAACGGGAGACCCAGTACTTC
CDR3: CASSFGRATNQRETQYF

J: TRBJ1-5
V: TRBV7-9
size: many
D: TRBD1
DNA: TGTGCCAGCAGCTTCACCCCGACAGGGTACGGCAATCAGCCCCAGCATTTT
CDR3: CASSFTPTGYGNQPQHF

J: TRBJ1-5
V: TRBV28
size: many
D: TRBD1
DNA: TGTGCCAGCAGTCCCAACACCGGGACAGGGTGGTCTCAGCCCCAGCATTTT
CDR3: CASSPNTGTGWSQPQHF

J: TRBJ2-7
V: TRBV29-1
size: -
D: -
DNA: TGCAGCGTTGCCCCAGGGGTACCCTACGAGCAGTACTTC
CDR3: CSVAPGVPYEQYF

J: TRBJ2-3
V: TRBV19
size: few
D: -
DNA: TGTGCCAGTAGTACGATGGACGGAACCACAGATACGCAGTATTTT
CDR3: CASSTMDGTTDTQYF

J: TRBJ2-3
V: TRBV12-3/TRBV12-4
size: -
D: -
DNA: TGTGCCAGCAGGCAATCCAACCCTGGGCACCTAAGGAGCACAGATACGCAGTATTTT
CDR3: CASRQSNPGHLRSTDTQYF

J: TRBJ1-1
V: TRBV6-6
size: many
D: -
DNA: TGTGCCAGCATTACGGCGGCGAACACTGAAGCTTTCTTT
CDR3: CASITAANTEAFF

J: TRBJ1-1
V: TRBV20-1
size: few
D: -
DNA: TGCAGTGCTGGCAACCTGGGGGGGAGGAGGACGGCTGAAGCTTTCTTT
CDR3: CSAGNLGGRRTAEAFF

J: TRBJ2-7
V: TRBV23-1
size: few
D: TRBD2
DNA: TGCGCCAGCAGTCTCCCTAAAGGCCCTATACTAGCGGCTTACGAGCAGTACTTC
CDR3: CASSLPKGPILAAYEQYF

J: TRBJ2-5
V: TRBV3-1
size: -
D: TRBD1
DNA: TGTGCCAGCAGCGGGACAGGGACTTACCAAGAGACCCAGTACTTC
CDR3: CASSGTGTYQETQYF

J: TRBJ2-3
V: TRBV6-2/TRBV6-3
size: -
D: TRBD2
DNA: TGTGCCAGCAGTTACACGAGACTAGCGGAAGATACGCAGTATTTT
CDR3: CASSYTRLAEDTQYF

J: TRBJ2-1
V: TRBV24-1
size: -
D: TRBD2
DNA: TGTGCCACCAGTGAACCACTAGCGGGCAACAATGAGCAGTTCTTC
CDR3: CATSEPLAGNNEQFF

J: TRBJ2-1
V: TRBV7-8
size: many
D: TRBD2
DNA: TGTGCCAGCAGCTTACTAGCGGGGCCCTACTACAATGAGCAGTTCTTC
CDR3: CASSLLAGPYYNEQFF

J: TRBJ2-2
V: TRBV7-8
size: many
D: -
DNA: TGTGCCAGCAGCTTTGGGGGGGGCGCCCCGAACACCGGGGAGCTGTTTTTT
CDR3: CASSFGGGAPNTGELFF

J: TRBJ2-1
V: TRBV2
size: -
D: -
DNA: TGTGCCAGCAGTGTAGCGTACTCCTACAATGAGCAGTTCTTC
CDR3: CASSVAYSYNEQFF

J: TRBJ2-5
V: TRBV19
size: many
D: -
DNA: TGTGCCACTGCGACGGGGGCCAAGGAGACCCAGTACTTC
CDR3: CATATGAKETQYF

J: TRBJ1-6
V: TRBV19
size: many
D: -
DNA: TGTGCCAGTAGTATTGAGGGAAACAATTCACCCCTCCACTTT
CDR3: CASSIEGNNSPLHF

J: TRBJ2-7
V: TRBV7-2
size: -
D: -
DNA: TGTGCCAGCAGTTCGGACGGACTCTCGGGGCAGTACTTC
CDR3: CASSSDGLSGQYF

J: TRBJ1-6
V: TRBV7-2
size: many
D: -
DNA: TGTGCCAGCAGCTTCGGGTCCAATAATTCACCCCTCCACTTT
CDR3: CASSFGSNNSPLHF

J: TRBJ1-4
V: TRBV4-1
size: few
D: -
DNA: TGCGCCAGCAGCCAAGGGACACGGCGAGAAAAACTGTTTTTT
CDR3: CASSQGTRREKLFF

J: TRBJ1-2
V: TRBV12-3/TRBV12-4
size: many
D: TRBD1
DNA: TGTGCCAGCAGTTCGGCAGGGGGCAAGGGTGGCTACACCTTC
CDR3: CASSSAGGKGGYTF

J: TRBJ1-2
V: TRBV12-3/TRBV12-4
size: few
D: -
DNA: TGTGCCAGCAGTTTAGTACGGGACTATGGCTACACCTTC
CDR3: CASSLVRDYGYTF

J: TRBJ1-1
V: TRBV12-5
size: -
D: -
DNA: TGTGCTAGTGCTCGGAGGGGGGGGGTTGGAGTCGTCGAAGCTTTCTTT
CDR3: CASARRGGVGVVEAFF

J: TRBJ2-7
V: TRBV6-2/TRBV6-3
size: many
D: TRBD1
DNA: TGTGCCAGCAGTTGGAGGACAGGTACTTCCTACGAGCAGTACTTC
CDR3: CASSWRTGTSYEQYF

J: TRBJ1-1
V: TRBV29-1
size: few
D: -
DNA: TGCAGCGTTCAGGCAGGACCACTAGGAGAAGCTTTCTTT
CDR3: CSVQAGPLGEAFF

J: TRBJ2-3
V: TRBV9
size: few
D: -
DNA: TGTGCCAGCAGCGTAGAGGGTGCGACAGATACGCAGTATTTT
CDR3: CASSVEGATDTQYF

J: TRBJ1-2
V: TRBV7-2
size: many
D: TRBD1
DNA: TGTGCCAGCAGCTTAGGGTTCTCGGACAGGGGCATCTATGGCTACACCTTC
CDR3: CASSLGFSDRGIYGYTF

J: TRBJ2-5
V: TRBV7-8
size: few
D: TRBD2
DNA: TGTGCCAGCAGCTCCCCTAGCGGCCAAGGGACCCAGTACTTC
CDR3: CASSSPSGQGTQYF

J: TRBJ2-7
V: TRBV29-1
size: -
D: -
DNA: TGCAGCGTTAGCGGACCCAGCTACGAGCAGTACTTC
CDR3: CSVSGPSYEQYF

J: TRBJ2-1
V: TRBV7-2
size: many
D: -
DNA: TGTGCCAGCAGCTTAGACGGGAACTCCTACAATGAGCAGTTCTTC
CDR3: CASSLDGNSYNEQFF

J: TRBJ1-4
V: TRBV15
size: -
D: -
DNA: TGTGCCACCAGCGCCGGGATGTATGAAAAACTGTTTTTT
CDR3: CATSAGMYEKLFF

J: TRBJ1-3
V: TRBV11-2
size: many
D: -
DNA: TGTGCCAGCAGCTTAATCCAGGGTCTCATTGAAGGAAACACCATATATTTT
CDR3: CASSLIQGLIEGNTIYF

J: TRBJ1-5
V: TRBV5-1
size: -
D: -
DNA: TGCGCCAGCAGCCCGGGCCCTTCTAATCAGCCCCAGCATTTT
CDR3: CASSPGPSNQPQHF

J: TRBJ2-7
V: TRBV6-2/TRBV6-3
size: few
D: -
DNA: TGTGCCAGCAGTGAAGCTCCGGGGGCGGGACCGTACGAGCAGTACTTC
CDR3: CASSEAPGAGPYEQYF

J: TRBJ1-1
V: TRBV28
size: many
D: -
DNA: TGTGCCAGCAGTTTAGGTTGGAACACTGAAGCTTTCTTT
CDR3: CASSLGWNTEAFF

J: TRBJ2-7
V: TRBV6-5
size: -
D: -
DNA: TGTGCCCGCAGTCGCTACCGGGACGGTGCCTACGAGCAGTACTTC
CDR3: CARSRYRDGAYEQYF

J: TRBJ2-3
V: TRBV20-1
size: -
D: -
DNA: TGCAGTGCTCCCCACCCCACAGATACGCAGTATTTT
CDR3: CSAPHPTDTQYF

J: TRBJ2-1
V: TRBV6-6
size: many
D: TRBD1
DNA: TGTGCCAGCAGTTACTCGAGACAGGGGGAAGGTGAGCAGTTCTTC
CDR3: CASSYSRQGEGEQFF

J: TRBJ2-7
V: TRBV20-1
size: -
D: -
DNA: TGCAGTGCTAGGGGCAGGGGGGACTGGACCTACGAGCAGTACTTC
CDR3: CSARGRGDWTYEQYF

J: TRBJ1-4
V: TRBV12-3/TRBV12-4
size: many
D: -
DNA: TGTGCCAGCAGTTTACCGGGGGCGGAGGGGGAAAAACTGTTTTTT
CDR3: CASSLPGAEGEKLFF